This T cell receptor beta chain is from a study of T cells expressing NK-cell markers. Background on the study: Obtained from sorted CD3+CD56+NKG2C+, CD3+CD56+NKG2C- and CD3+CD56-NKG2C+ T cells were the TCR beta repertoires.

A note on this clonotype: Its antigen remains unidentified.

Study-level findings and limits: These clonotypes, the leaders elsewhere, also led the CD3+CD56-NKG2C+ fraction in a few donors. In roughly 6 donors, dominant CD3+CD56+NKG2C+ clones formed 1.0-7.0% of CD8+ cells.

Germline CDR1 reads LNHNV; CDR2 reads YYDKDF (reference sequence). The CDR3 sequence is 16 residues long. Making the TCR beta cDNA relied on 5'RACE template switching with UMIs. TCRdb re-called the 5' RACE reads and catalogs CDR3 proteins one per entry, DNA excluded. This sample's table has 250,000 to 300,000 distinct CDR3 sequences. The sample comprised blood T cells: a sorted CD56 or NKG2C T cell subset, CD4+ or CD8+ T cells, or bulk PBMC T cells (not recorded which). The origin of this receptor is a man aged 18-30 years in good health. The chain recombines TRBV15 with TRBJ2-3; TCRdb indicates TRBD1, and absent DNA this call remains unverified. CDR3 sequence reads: CATSRSPGLATDTQYF.